The sample holds many counts of the clone carrying this T cell receptor beta chain. As yet, its antigen is unknown. Genomic DNA constituted the template upon which TCR beta VDJ and CDR3 profiling was performed. In TCRdb, the reads were re-called with MiXCR into one record per CDR3 protein. The sample holds just over 400,000 distinct CDR3 sequences, 65% to 80% seen once. This sample is drawn from a study of CD8+CD57+ T cells in acquired aplastic anemia. The wider study: Reads per healthy sample averaged about 10.8 million (CD4+) and 11.0 million (CD8+).

V was clipped by 3 bases and J by 2 bases, with 13 bases between them. Germline V gives CDR1 MNHEY, CDR2 SVGAGI. This CDR3 has 15 residues. The study, taken as a whole, reports: In common between the patients and the controls were approximately 28 CD8+ CDR3 sequences. For CD8+ Simpson's diversity, patients and controls showed no significant difference.

The rearrangement uses TRBV6-5 and TRBJ1-2, with a tentative D call TRBD1 (6 bases). Sequencing input: sorted CD4+, CD8+, or CD8+CD57+ T cells (not recorded which) from PBMCs. The clonotype originates from a human donor in good health, serving as a control. CDR3 bases: TGTGCCAGCAGTTATTCGGGGGGCATCAACTATGGCTACACCTTC. Its protein is CASSYSGGINYGYTF.